One sample yielded the 18 T cell receptor beta chains listed below, sequenced in a study of blood T cell repertoires in COVID-19. Data came from immunoSEQ multiplex PCR; TCRdb stores just in-frame clones and leaves some out. The sample records a few hundred thousand clones, 75% to 90% being singletons. Sequenced: PBMCs or T cells enriched from blood (not recorded which). The receptor source for this set is a man aged 35 to 55 who had recovered from COVID-19.

This clone has a handful of counts. The rearrangement uses TRBV19 and TRBJ1-5, with 8 bases aligning to TRBD1. The length of the CDR3 is 15 residues. The J segment lost 7 bases and the V segment lost 1 base, leaving 6 bases of the junction unmatched. CDR1 and CDR2 (germline): LNHDA, SQIVND (reference sequence). Here the CDR3 DNA reads TGTGCCAGTAGTATAGGCCGGGCAGGGGGCCAGCCCCAGCATTTT. It specifies CASSIGRAGGQPQHF.

The chain couples TRBV11-2 to TRBJ2-1; possibly TRBD2 for D (5 bases). The V end was cut by 3 bases, the J end by 7 bases, with 16 bases between. Germline-derived CDR1 and CDR2 are SGHAT and FQNNGV. This CDR3 has 15 amino acids. CDR3 loop: CASSFGISGWNEQFF. The CDR3 bases are TGTGCCAGCAGCTTTGGGATCTCGGGATGGAATGAGCAGTTCTTC.

V gene TRBV27 combines with J gene TRBJ2-7; TRBD2 matches 11 bases. With V trimmed by 2 bases and J by 0 bases, 6 bases remained unmatched. The germline CDR1 and CDR2 sequences are MNHEY and SMNVEV (reference sequence). This CDR3 region has 17 residues. CDR3 residues: CASSLGGLAENSYEQYF. CDR3 bases: TGTGCCAGCAGTTTAGGGGGACTAGCGGAGAACTCCTACGAGCAGTACTTC.

J is TRBJ1-2 and V is TRBV19; D unresolved. The CDR3 has 14 residues. The germline gives CDR1 LNHDA, CDR2 SQIVND (reference sequence). The V gene lost 3 bases and the J gene lost 2 bases, with 10 bases spanning the gap. DNA for the CDR3: TGTGCCAGTAGTATTGAGGAATTCAACTATGGCTACACCTTC. It encodes CASSIEEFNYGYTF.

In this sample, this clone turned up once. V and J are TRBV5-8 and TRBJ1-3; D remains ambiguous. The CDR3 contains 14 residues. Germline CDR1 SGHTS, CDR2 YDEGEE. The V end lost 5 bases, the J end lost 4 bases, and 13 bases lay between the germline ends. CDR3 in DNA: TGTGCCAGCAGTTATGAGGGCTACGGAAACACCATATATTTT. Translating gives CASSYEGYGNTIYF.

The chain is built from TRBV2 and TRBJ2-2; 8 bases agree with TRBD1. Trimming at V came to 3 bases and at J to 4 bases, leaving 1 base not matched to a gene. The CDR3 is 14 amino acids. CDR1 and CDR2 from the germline V gene are SNHLY and FYNNEI. CDR3 sequence: CASSDTGGTGELFF. The CDR3 coding sequence is TGTGCCAGCAGTGACACAGGGGGCACCGGGGAGCTGTTTTTT.

This chain joins TRBV30 and TRBJ2-5, with D perhaps matching TRBD2 (6 bases). V was cut by 0 bases and J by 1 base, with 6 bases left in between. The CDR3 contains 13 residues. Germline CDR1 reads GTSNPN; CDR2 reads SVGIG (reference sequence). The CDR3 spells CAWSVSGQETQYF. CDR3 DNA: TGTGCCTGGAGTGTTAGCGGCCAAGAGACCCAGTACTTC.

The chain employs TRBV5-1 and TRBJ2-2, with D maybe TRBD2 (5 bases). The CDR3 extends over 15 amino acids. Germline lookup yields CDR1 SGHRS and CDR2 YFSETQ. V was cut by 0 bases and J by 6 bases, with 12 bases left in between. The DNA of the CDR3 is TGCGCCAGCAGCTTGGCCGCCAGCGGCCCCGGGGAGCTGTTTTTT. Translating it yields CASSLAASGPGELFF.

The rearrangement uses TRBV7-8 and TRBJ2-1, with TRBD2 matching over 8 bases. V lost 5 bases to trimming and J lost 5 bases; unmatched junction nucleotides: 5. The CDR3 extends over 14 amino acids. Per the germline V gene, CDR1 is SGHVS and CDR2 is FQNEAQ. The CDR3 reads CASSALAGHNEQFF. CDR3 in DNA: TGTGCCAGCAGCGCCCTAGCGGGTCACAATGAGCAGTTCTTC.

The gene calls are TRBV7-9 and TRBJ1-2, with 7 bases matching TRBD1. Germline V CDR1 and CDR2: SEHNR, FQNEAQ (reference sequence). The length of the CDR3 is 15 residues. J was trimmed by 2 bases and V by 5 bases; bases with no gene match: 8. The CDR3: CASSLAAGGNYGYTF. In DNA, the CDR3 is TGTGCCAGCAGCCTCGCGGCAGGGGGAAACTATGGCTACACCTTC.

The V call is TRBV10-1, the J call TRBJ2-2, with D possibly matching TRBD2 (7 bases). The length of the CDR3 is 15 residues. Trimming shortened V by 8 bases and J by 4 bases, and 17 bases separated the two germline ends. Looked up from germline, CDR1 is WNHNN and CDR2 is SYGVQD (reference sequence). The CDR3: CASSRGGGRTGELFF. CDR3 nucleotide sequence: TGCGCCAGCTCGAGGGGGGGTGGCCGCACCGGGGAGCTGTTTTTT.

CDR3 nucleotide sequence: TGTGCCAGCCGCCTGAGGCGGGACGACTACAATGAGCAGTTCTTC. Its protein is CASRLRRDDYNEQFF. The chain carries TRBV18 and TRBJ2-1; possible D gene TRBD2, 6 bases. Germline V lookup: CDR1 KGHSH, CDR2 LQKENI. The ends were cut back, 8 bases at V and 3 bases at J, with 17 bases in the middle. This CDR3 has 15 amino acids.

J is TRBJ2-5 and V is TRBV2, with TRBD1 identical over 7 bases. V trimming: 8 bases; J trimming: 5 bases; junction bases outside the gene matches: 5. The CDR3 is made up of 12 amino acids. CDR1 and CDR2 (germline): SNHLY, FYNNEI. The chain's CDR3 is CASLQGLETQYF. The DNA of the CDR3 is TGTGCCAGCTTACAGGGGTTGGAGACCCAGTACTTC.

The rearrangement links TRBV7-3 to TRBJ2-7, with 12 bases matching TRBD2. Germline V gives CDR1 SGHTA, CDR2 FQGTGA. The CDR3 consists of 16 residues. Unmatched junction bases numbered 8, after V lost 3 bases and J lost 5 bases. The CDR3: CASSFTGLAGFNEQYF. The CDR3 DNA sequence: TGTGCCAGCAGCTTCACCGGACTAGCGGGATTTAACGAGCAGTACTTC.

The genes are TRBV29-1 and TRBJ2-1; 11 bases line up with TRBD2. The germline V gene encodes CDR1 SQVTM and CDR2 ANQGSEA. The CDR3 spans 15 residues. J was trimmed by 0 bases and V by 7 bases; bases with no gene match: 5. The DNA of the CDR3 is TGCAGCGGTATAGCGGGAGGGAGCTCCTACAATGAGCAGTTCTTC. Its protein is CSGIAGGSSYNEQFF.

The V call is TRBV6-5, the J call TRBJ2-5, with TRBD1 identical over 7 bases. This CDR3 contains 13 residues. J gave up 1 base and V 8 bases, and 4 bases lay outside the gene matches. Germline CDR1 and CDR2: MNHEY and SVGAGI. The CDR3 region has the DNA TGTGCCAGCTCCGGGACAGTCCAAGAGACCCAGTACTTC. This encodes CASSGTVQETQYF.

The genes are TRBV5-5 and TRBJ2-7; D call uncertain. The germline gives CDR1 SGHKS, CDR2 YYEKEE (reference sequence). The CDR3 is 13 residues long. V lost 6 bases, J lost 5 bases, and 15 bases lay in between. Written as DNA, the CDR3 is TGTGCCAGCACCCAGTGGGCACTCCACGAGCAGTACTTC. This gives the protein CASTQWALHEQYF.

This chain links TRBV5-1 with TRBJ2-3; 8 bases line up with TRBD2. After removal of 0 bases from V and 6 bases from J, the junction contained 6 bases not matched to a gene. This CDR3 region has 15 residues. Germline-derived CDR1 and CDR2 are SGHRS and YFSETQ. Here the CDR3 DNA reads TGCGCCAGCAGCTTGGGGAGCGGGAGTCGGGATACGCAGTATTTT. Its translation is CASSLGSGSRDTQYF.